Below, 22 T cell receptor beta chains from the same sample are listed, as sequenced in a study of CD8+ T cells in alopecia areata. The authors extracted RNA and reverse transcribed it into cDNA as the sequencing template. Only in-frame clones appear in the TCRdb table, and some are missing; sequencing was by immunoSEQ multiplex PCR. The table lists roughly 220,000 clones, around two fifths of them singletons. Treatment in this sample: oral pan-JAK inhibitor, 5-10 mg twice daily. Sequenced material: CD4+ T cells sorted from blood, taken at approximately week 31, from a patient treated with tofacitinib. Receptors originate from a human donor with alopecia areata.

The V gene is TRBV30, the J gene TRBJ2-5, with 10 bases that match TRBD2. With V trimmed by 0 bases and J by 5 bases, 9 bases remained unmatched. The germline CDR1 and CDR2 sequences are GTSNPN and SVGIG (reference sequence). The CDR3 runs to 16 residues. The CDR3 sequence is CAWSVYKAGGHETQYF. The CDR3 DNA reads as TGTGCCTGGAGTGTTTACAAAGCGGGAGGGCATGAGACCCAGTACTTC.

This clone has only a few counts. V usage is TRBV7-7 and J usage is TRBJ2-7; the D is unclear. Trimming removed 3 bases at V and 1 base at J, with 10 bases between. The germline V gene has CDR1 SSHAT and CDR2 FNYEAQ (reference sequence). The CDR3 has 14 residues. As DNA, the CDR3 is TGTGCCAGCAGCTTCGGCCCTTTGTCCTACGAGCAGTACTTC. Translation gives CASSFGPLSYEQYF. Supplemented by reference TRBV7-7 and TRBJ2-7, the full variable domain reads GAGVSQSPRYKVTKRGQDVTLRCDPISSHATLYWYQQALGQGPEFLTYFNYEAQPDKSGLPSDRFSAERPEGSISTLTIQRTEQRDSAMYRCASSFGPLSYEQYFGPGTRLTVT.

This clone was seen only a few times. The chain has TRBV29-1 and TRBJ2-5; D uncertain. This CDR3 contains 11 residues. Trimming stripped 4 bases from V and 4 bases from J, with 7 bases between. Germline V gene sequence: CDR1 SQVTM, CDR2 ANQGSEA. This CDR3 reads CSVGLIETQYF. CDR3 in DNA: TGCAGCGTTGGTTTAATAGAGACCCAGTACTTC.

The chain links TRBV29-1 to TRBJ2-3; the D is unclear. CDR3 length equals 12 residues. Trimming cost V 8 bases and J 8 bases, with 17 bases left between them. Germline lookup yields CDR1 SQVTM and CDR2 ANQGSEA. The CDR3 coding sequence is TGCAGCCTCTCCTCTACCCGCGGTACGCAGTATTTT. As protein: CSLSSTRGTQYF.

This clone turned up a few times. The chain employs TRBV15 and TRBJ2-2; 13 bases line up with TRBD2. Trimming took 3 bases from V and 0 from J; bases not matched to a gene: 10. The CDR3 covers 20 residues. Germline CDR1 reads LNHNV; CDR2 reads YYDKDF (reference sequence). This CDR3 is CATSRPRPGLAGTNTGELFF. The DNA of the CDR3 is TGTGCCACCAGCAGGCCCCGTCCGGGACTAGCGGGGACGAACACCGGGGAGCTGTTTTTT.

This clone was counted only a few times. V gene TRBV30 combines with J gene TRBJ1-2, with TRBD1 matching over 7 bases. Germline-derived CDR1 and CDR2 are GTSNPN and SVGIG (reference sequence). V gave up 0 bases and J gave up 14 bases; unmatched junction bases: 9. The CDR3 loop spans 12 amino acids. DNA of the CDR3: TGTGCCTGGAGTGTACTCGACAGGGTGAGGACCTTC. Protein product: CAWSVLDRVRTF.

This clone came up many times. The rearrangement joins TRBV5-1 to TRBJ1-6; D gene uncertain. The CDR3 runs 17 residues. Germline V lookup: CDR1 SGHRS, CDR2 YFSETQ. Trimming removed 4 bases at V and 0 bases at J, with 14 bases between. The chain's CDR3 is CASSRQTPSSYNSPLHF. In nucleotides, the CDR3 is TGCGCCAGCAGCAGGCAGACACCGAGCTCCTATAATTCACCCCTCCACTTT. The variable domain in full, completed from reference TRBV5-1 and TRBJ1-6, reads KAGVTQTPRYLIKTRGQQVTLSCSPISGHRSVSWYQQTPGQGLQFLFEYFSETQRNKGNFPGRFSGRQFSNSRSEMNVSTLELGDSALYLCASSRQTPSSYNSPLHFGNGTRLTVT.

The chain carries TRBV18 and TRBJ2-6; 7 bases match TRBD1. The CDR3 runs 17 residues. The trim removed 3 bases at V and 2 bases at J, leaving 7 bases unmatched. The germline CDR1 and CDR2 sequences are KGHSH and LQKENI. The CDR3 DNA reads as TGTGCCAGCTCACCGTACTTAGGGGGCCCTGGGGCCAACGTCCTGACTTTC. Its translation: CASSPYLGGPGANVLTF.

This clone is a singleton in its sample. This chain joins TRBV5-1 and TRBJ2-7; 10 positions match TRBD2. The ends lost 3 bases at V and 7 bases at J; junction bases unmatched: 7. Germline V gives CDR1 SGHRS, CDR2 YFSETQ. There are 14 residues in the CDR3. CDR3 DNA: TGCGCCAGCAGCTATACCGGGACTAGCGAAGAGCAGTACTTC. This translates into CASSYTGTSEEQYF.

As to this clone: Within the sample, other DNA sequences also encode this same CDR3. The chain carries TRBV7-9 and TRBJ1-1, with D tentatively TRBD1 (6 bases). Looked up from germline, CDR1 is SEHNR and CDR2 is FQNEAQ (reference sequence). The CDR3 covers 14 residues. V was trimmed by 1 base and J by 2 bases, leaving 8 bases between them. The CDR3 loop reads CASSLGTANTEAFF. The CDR3 coding sequence is TGTGCCAGCAGCTTAGGGACAGCAAACACTGAAGCTTTCTTT.

The chain combines TRBV10-3 with TRBJ1-4; 9 nucleotides line up with TRBD1. V was pared by 6 bases and J by 6 bases, with 5 bases of the junction left unmatched. Germline V gene sequence: CDR1 ENHRY, CDR2 SYGVKD. The CDR3 runs to 14 residues. The CDR3 DNA reads TGTGCCATCAGGCAACGGGACAGGGATGAAAAACTGTTTTTT. It codes for CAIRQRDRDEKLFF.

V is TRBV6-5 and J is TRBJ1-1; D call uncertain. There are 15 residues in the CDR3. The V end was cut by 0 bases, the J end by 0 bases, with 8 bases between. Germline V gene data show CDR1 as MNHEY and CDR2 as SVGAGI. DNA for the CDR3: TGTGCCAGCAGTTACTCGGGCAGCCTGAACACTGAAGCTTTCTTT. Translation gives CASSYSGSLNTEAFF.

The rearrangement joins TRBV30 to TRBJ1-2, with TRBD1 matching 7 bases. The CDR3 sequence is 12 residues long. Germline-derived CDR1 and CDR2 are GTSNPN and SVGIG (reference sequence). The ends lost 6 bases at V and 8 bases at J; junction bases unmatched: 9. CDR3 region: CACSGTAEGYTF. CDR3 nucleotides: TGTGCCTGCTCTGGGACAGCGGAAGGCTACACCTTC. The entire variable domain, with the rest obtained from reference TRBV30 and TRBJ1-2, is as follows: SQTIHQWPATLVQPVGSPLSLECTVEGTSNPNLYWYRQAAGRGLQLLFYSVGIGQISSEVPQNLSASRPQDRQFILSSKKLLLSDSGFYLCACSGTAEGYTFGSGTRLTVV.

The chain uses TRBV6-5 and TRBJ1-6; no clear D. The CDR3 runs 12 residues. Trimming cost V 6 bases and J 13 bases, with 13 bases left between them. Germline loops: CDR1 MNHEY, CDR2 SVGAGI. This chain's CDR3 is CASRWTLGPLHF. As DNA, the CDR3 is TGTGCCAGCAGATGGACCCTGGGGCCCCTCCACTTT.

J is TRBJ1-1 and V is TRBV6-6; the match to TRBD1 covers 8 bases. J lost 1 base, V lost 6 bases, and 7 bases had no gene match. The CDR3 contains 15 residues. Per the germline V gene, CDR1 is MNHNY and CDR2 is SVGAGI (reference sequence). CDR3 sequence reads: CASRGRTGRNTEAFF. CDR3 in DNA: TGTGCCAGCAGGGGAAGGACAGGGAGGAACACTGAAGCTTTCTTT.

This sequence joins TRBV4-1 and TRBJ1-6, with a tentative D call TRBD1 (6 bases). Germline V gene sequence: CDR1 MGHRA, CDR2 YSYEKL. Trimming pared 2 bases from V and 9 bases from J, leaving 14 bases between. The CDR3 covers 15 residues. The CDR3 DNA follows: TGCGCCAGCAGCCAACCCCGGGACAAGGGTTCACCCCTCCACTTT. Its translation: CASSQPRDKGSPLHF.

The gene calls are TRBV5-6 and TRBJ2-2, with D uncertain. Germline lookup yields CDR1 SGHDT and CDR2 YYEEEE. The CDR3 spans 14 residues. V lost 1 base, J lost 2 bases, and 6 bases lay in between. The CDR3, as DNA: TGTGCCAGCAGCTTGCCCCCCAACACCGGGGAGCTGTTTTTT. It encodes CASSLPPNTGELFF. The complete variable domain, with remaining parts taken from reference TRBV5-6 and TRBJ2-2, reads DAGVTQSPTHLIKTRGQQVTLRCSPKSGHDTVSWYQQALGQGPQFIFQYYEEEERQRGNFPDRFSGHQFPNYSSELNVNALLLGDSALYLCASSLPPNTGELFFGEGSRLTVL.

There are a few counts of this clone. The V gene is TRBV5-1, the J gene TRBJ1-5, with D unresolved. The CDR3 is 15 residues long. V was cut by 4 bases and J by 0 bases, with 11 bases left in between. CDR1 and CDR2 (germline): SGHRS, YFSETQ. The CDR3 is CASSRTGDSNQPQHF. Written as DNA, the CDR3 is TGCGCCAGCAGCAGGACCGGTGATAGCAATCAGCCCCAGCATTTT. Full variable domain (missing parts from reference TRBV5-1 and TRBJ1-5): KAGVTQTPRYLIKTRGQQVTLSCSPISGHRSVSWYQQTPGQGLQFLFEYFSETQRNKGNFPGRFSGRQFSNSRSEMNVSTLELGDSALYLCASSRTGDSNQPQHFGDGTRLSIL.

The J gene is TRBJ2-5, the V gene TRBV10-3, with D perhaps matching TRBD2 (6 bases). The CDR3 sequence is 12 residues long. Trimming shortened V by 10 bases and J by 3 bases, and 12 bases separated the two germline ends. CDR1 and CDR2 from the germline V gene are ENHRY and SYGVKD. CDR3 bases: TGTGCCAGCGGGGCGGGCGAAGAGACCCAGTACTTC. The encoded protein is CASGAGEETQYF.

The V call is TRBV5-1, the J call TRBJ1-6, with 8 nucleotides matching TRBD1. Germline V CDR1 and CDR2: SGHRS, YFSETQ. This CDR3 contains 14 residues. V was pared by 4 bases and J by 7 bases, with 4 bases of the junction left unmatched. The CDR3 bases are TGCGCCAGCAGCGTACGACAGGGGAATTCACCCCTCCACTTT. Translated: CASSVRQGNSPLHF.

V gene TRBV7-2 combines with J gene TRBJ1-5; D might be TRBD1 (6 bases). This CDR3 contains 17 residues. The V gene lost 6 bases and the J gene lost 2 bases, with 20 bases spanning the gap. Germline assignment: CDR1 SGHTA and CDR2 FQGNSA. The CDR3 reads CASSLPPGTKGNQPQHF. The CDR3 bases are TGTGCCAGCAGTCTCCCCCCGGGGACAAAAGGCAATCAGCCCCAGCATTTT.

CDR3 region: CATAPSGGNYNEQFF. DNA of the CDR3: TGTGCCACCGCCCCCAGCGGGGGCAACTACAATGAGCAGTTCTTC. The gene calls are TRBV7-3 and TRBJ2-1; 8 bases are shared with TRBD2. This CDR3 region has 15 residues. The junction had 11 bases not matched to a gene; V was cut back by 10 bases and J by 3 bases. Germline V gene lookup returns CDR1 SGHTA and CDR2 FQGTGA.